The rows below give T cell receptor beta chains drawn from one sample of a study of cytomegalovirus exposure and HLA in healthy donors. TCRdb's table, derived via immunoSEQ multiplex PCR, lists solely in-frame clones and lacks some. The table records just under 150,000 clones, 75% to 90% of them present only once. Material for sequencing was PBMCs. These receptors were collected from a woman aged 25-40 years in good health and CMV-seronegative. The CDR3 runs from the conserved cysteine through the conserved F or W. The order of the fields is V gene, clone size, J gene, D gene, CDR3 length, CDR3 DNA, CDR3 protein. The D gene is left open where the match is weak. Expanded clones are given a class, and other clones once, few, many or no size at all.

V: TRBV11-2; size: -; J: TRBJ2-5; D: -; length: 15; DNA: TGTGCCAGCAGCCCCCTGGGGACTCCGCAAGAGACCCAGTACTTC; CDR3: CASSPLGTPQETQYF
V: TRBV7-2; size: -; J: TRBJ2-7; D: -; length: 11; DNA: TGTGCCAGCAGCGTAAACTCGGGGCAGTACTTC; CDR3: CASSVNSGQYF
V: TRBV5-4; size: -; J: TRBJ2-7; D: TRBD2; length: 14; DNA: TGTGCCAGCAGCTTGGCCGGACTAGCGTACGAGCAGTACTTC; CDR3: CASSLAGLAYEQYF
V: TRBV5-4; size: -; J: TRBJ2-5; D: TRBD2; length: 17; DNA: TGTGCCAGCAGTCAAGGACTAGCGCCAAAGTACCAAGAGACCCAGTACTTC; CDR3: CASSQGLAPKYQETQYF
V: TRBV9; size: -; J: TRBJ2-2; D: -; length: 13; DNA: TGTGCCAGCAGCGCTATCCGGGGCGGGGAGCTGTTTTTT; CDR3: CASSAIRGGELFF
V: TRBV7-2; size: -; J: TRBJ2-3; D: -; length: 13; DNA: TGTGCCAGCAGCGCAGGGAGCACAGATACGCAGTATTTT; CDR3: CASSAGSTDTQYF
V: TRBV11-2; size: -; J: TRBJ2-7; D: -; length: 16; DNA: TGTGCCAGCAGCTTAGTTAGCTGGTCCTCCTCCTACGAGCAGTACTTC; CDR3: CASSLVSWSSSYEQYF
V: TRBV30; size: once; J: TRBJ1-1; D: -; length: 13; DNA: TGTGCCTGGAGTGGTGGGGGAGGGACTGAAGCTTTCTTT; CDR3: CAWSGGGGTEAFF
V: TRBV6-5; size: -; J: TRBJ1-4; D: -; length: 15; DNA: TGTGCCAGCAGCCTGAACAGAGCAACTAATGAAAAACTGTTTTTT; CDR3: CASSLNRATNEKLFF
V: TRBV15; size: -; J: TRBJ2-1; D: -; length: 15; DNA: TGTGCCACCAGCAGAGATGCCCCGTGGGGACTGACTCAGTTCTTC; CDR3: CATSRDAPWGLTQFF
V: TRBV5-7; size: -; J: TRBJ2-5; D: TRBD2; length: 17; DNA: TGTGCCAGCAGTCGAGCCGAGGGACTAGCGGGAGTGGAGACCCAGTACTTC; CDR3: CASSRAEGLAGVETQYF
V: TRBV7-2; size: -; J: TRBJ2-7; D: TRBD2; length: 14; DNA: TGTGCCAGCAGCTCCTGGACTAGCGGATACGAGCAGTACTTC; CDR3: CASSSWTSGYEQYF
V: TRBV7-2; size: -; J: TRBJ2-5; D: TRBD2; length: 14; DNA: TGTGCCAGCAGCCTACGGACGGGAGGAGAGACCCAGTACTTC; CDR3: CASSLRTGGETQYF
V: TRBV19; size: -; J: TRBJ1-2; D: -; length: 13; DNA: TGTGCCAGTAGCCCACACACTAACTATGGCTACACCTTC; CDR3: CASSPHTNYGYTF
V: TRBV5-1; size: -; J: TRBJ1-2; D: TRBD1; length: 17; DNA: TGCGCCAGCAGCCAGGAAGAGACAGGGAGAGGGAACTATGGCTACACCTTC; CDR3: CASSQEETGRGNYGYTF